The T cell receptor (beta chain) described here comes from a study of T cell responses to AZD1222 COVID-19 vaccine listed by TCRdb under 2021. Background on the whole study: Because spike-specific TCR depth and breadth did not differ between the two schedules, AZD1222 recipients who got a second dose at roughly 4 weeks were pooled with those who got a second dose at roughly 12 weeks. Trial participants were enrolled by age into 18-55, 56-69 and 70-plus year subgroups, with roughly 150, 30 and 60 TCR-sequenced participants respectively. TCR sequencing covered some 240 trial participants: about 210 given two doses of AZD1222 and 26 given two doses of MenACWY control vaccine.

As for this clone: Its antigen remains unidentified. No much larger clonotype is one base removed from it; base qualities were not supplied.

Study-wide conclusions, independent of this receptor: No day 14 peak-response samples were available, so repertoires were characterized only after the peak T cell response. Spike-specific TCR breadth and depth rose significantly after two AZD1222 doses compared with day 0 and with MenACWY recipients. The 56-69-year group was small, and its depth increase did not reach significance, likely because of low power. Most participants were white British and females outnumbered males, and the authors suggested that clonal diversity may have been underestimated. The whole spike protein was spanned by vaccine-associated CD4 TCRs, and dominant responses were seen in regions 160-218 and 743-854. Conclusions about previously exposed vaccinees were limited because only 5 or 6 AZD1222 recipients were SARS-CoV-2 seropositive at baseline. Epitopes outside the regions mutated in the B.1.351 and B.1.1.7 variants were reportedly recognized by nearly half of the unique spike-specific TCRs.

After removal of 8 bases from V and 8 bases from J, the junction retains 4 bases not matched to a gene. CDR1 is given as SGHTA and CDR2 as FQGNSA, both from the germline V gene. The CDR3 has 12 amino acids, counting the end cysteine and phenylalanine. The CDR3 DNA has 36 bases and is translated from base 1. The sample's time point label is to be understood as: baseline before first vaccination. Samples from vaccinated people were obtained from the UK trials COV001 and COV002, which included a single-blind randomized controlled phase 2/3 trial of AZD1222 (ChAdOx1 nCoV-19) in healthy adults. Trial participant PBMC samples were collected at day 0 and day 28 after the second dose for TCRbeta chain sequencing. The CDR3 regions of human TCRbeta chains were analyzed by immunosequencing. In the source study's methods: TCRs in the repertoires were matched against a reference library of SARS-CoV-2-specific TCRs that had been generated with the MIRA antigen-specificity platform. Breadth meant the fraction of unique TCRs that were SARS-CoV-2-associated, whereas depth meant the fraction of total T cells that were SARS-CoV-2-associated. Using the MIRA data, each spike-specific TCR was assigned both to the spike region to which the TCR was reactive and to a CD4 or CD8 class. Log10-transformed breadth and depth values were compared by one-way ANOVA with Sidak's multiple comparisons tests. Drawn from immuneACCESS, this table holds only the in-frame rearrangements with V and J called that TCRdb kept. Clones are partly lost; checked studies trace under half to an unresolved V gene and leave the rest unexplained. Clonal size and the V and J genes are those of that table, whereas D and trimming came from the DNA. This sample gives approximately 150,000 clones in total; approximately 90% of them show up just once. The ten largest clones represent roughly 2.8% of the sample.

The sequenced sample was peripheral blood, obtained on day 0 of AZD1222 vaccination. This receptor was obtained from an adult in good health. This chain joins TRBV7-2 to TRBJ2-2, with TRBD1 identical over 8 junction bases. The CDR3 corresponds to CASGQGAGELFF. DNA sequence: TGTGCCAGCGGGCAGGGGGCGGGGGAGCTGTTTTTT.